The rows below give T cell receptor beta chains drawn from one sample of a study of control samples from healthy donors and cancer patients. The method was immunoSEQ multiplex PCR; TCRdb's version includes in-frame clones alone and lacks a portion of them. The table records over 110,000 clones, more than 85% of them present only once. Sequences were obtained from blood. Receptor source: a woman aged 25-40 years in good health. The CDR3 runs from the conserved cysteine through the conserved F or W. Fields, in order: D gene, clone size, J gene, V gene, CDR3 DNA, CDR3 protein. A D gene is named only where the DNA matches it firmly. Some rows have no size entry. The others give once, few or many, or a class for an expanded clone.

>NA|once|TRBJ1-1|TRBV18
TGTGCCAGCTCACCAGACAGTTTCCCTGAAGCTTTCTTT
CASSPDSFPEAFF
>TRBD1|NA|TRBJ2-1|TRBV5-1
TGCGCCAGCAGCCGCGAGGGGGCTGGCGGTGAGCAGTTCTTC
CASSREGAGGEQFF
>NA|few|TRBJ2-5|TRBV3-1/TRBV3-2
TGTGCCAGCAGCCAAGCCGGGTGGGGGACCCAGTACTTC
CASSQAGWGTQYF
>NA|NA|TRBJ1-1|TRBV5-1
TGCGCCAGCAGCGGAATCACCAACACTGAAGCTTTCTTT
CASSGITNTEAFF
>NA|NA|TRBJ2-7|TRBV6-5
TGTGCCAGCACCCGGAGTCCAACCATCTCCTACGAGCAGTACTTC
CASTRSPTISYEQYF
>NA|NA|TRBJ2-5|TRBV19
TGTGCCAGTAGTAGGCCGGGAGACACCCAAGAGACCCAGTACTTC
CASSRPGDTQETQYF
>NA|NA|TRBJ1-4|TRBV2
TGTGCCAGCAGTGATTCCGGTCGGAGAGCTGAAAAACTGTTTTTT
CASSDSGRRAEKLFF
>TRBD1|NA|TRBJ2-2|TRBV25-1
TGTGCCAGCAGAAGACTTAAACCGGGACAGGGGAACACCGGGGAGCTGTTTTTT
CASRRLKPGQGNTGELFF
>NA|NA|TRBJ1-2|TRBV7-8
TGTGCCAGCAGCTTAGAATTGGGCGGCTACACCTTC
CASSLELGGYTF
>NA|NA|TRBJ2-1|TRBV25-1
TGTGCCAGCAGTGAAGGGGAGGGGGAGAGGGGTGAGCAGTTCTTC
CASSEGEGERGEQFF
>NA|NA|TRBJ1-5|TRBV19
TGTGCCAGTAGTTCTCAGATTATCCGGGATCAGCCCCAGCATTTT
CASSSQIIRDQPQHF
>NA|once|TRBJ1-2|TRBV9
TGTGCCAGCAGCGTAAATAGAGAAGCCTTCAATGGCTACACCTTC
CASSVNREAFNGYTF
>TRBD1|NA|TRBJ1-1|TRBV9
TGTGCCAGCAGCGCGGAGACAGGGAGGGTGCCTGAAGCTTTCTTT
CASSAETGRVPEAFF
>TRBD2|NA|TRBJ2-3|TRBV30
TGTGCCTGGGGCCTTGGGACTAGCGGATTCACAGATACGCAGTATTTT
CAWGLGTSGFTDTQYF
>NA|NA|TRBJ2-7|TRBV4-2
TGTGCCAGCAGCCGGGGGGCCTCTTCCTACGAGCAGTACTTC
CASSRGASSYEQYF
>NA|NA|TRBJ2-1|TRBV7-7
TGTGCCAGCAGCTCTGCCCTCTTAGGGGACGCTGAGCAGTTCTTC
CASSSALLGDAEQFF
>NA|few|TRBJ2-7|TRBV5-4
TGTGCCAGCAGCTCGGGCTTAGCAAGCGAGCAGTACTTC
CASSSGLASEQYF
>TRBD1|NA|TRBJ2-2|TRBV5-1
TGCGCCAGCAGCTTTGGACAGGAAGCCACCGGGGAGCTGTTTTTT
CASSFGQEATGELFF
>NA|NA|TRBJ1-2|TRBV6-5
TGTGCCAGCGGCCAGTATGGCTACACCTTC
CASGQYGYTF
>TRBD1|NA|TRBJ2-7|TRBV5-6
TGTGCCAGCAGCCTTCCCGGGACAGGGGTTTCCGAGCAGTACTTC
CASSLPGTGVSEQYF
>TRBD2|NA|TRBJ2-1|TRBV7-9
TGTGCCAGCAGCTTAGATAGCGGGAGTATGAGCTCCTACAATGAGCAGTTCTTC
CASSLDSGSMSSYNEQFF
>NA|NA|TRBJ1-6|TRBV2
TGTGCCAGCAGTGAAACGACAGGCAAAAATTCACCCCTCCACTTT
CASSETTGKNSPLHF
>TRBD2|few|TRBJ2-3|TRBV4-2
TGTGCCAGCAGCCAAGGGCGGGAGCCCACAGATACGCAGTATTTT
CASSQGREPTDTQYF
>NA|once|TRBJ1-6|TRBV9
TGTGCCAGCAGCCTCCCGACAGACGGTTCACCCCTCCACTTT
CASSLPTDGSPLHF
>NA|NA|TRBJ2-2|TRBV28
TGTGCCAGCAGTCCTTACCACCCAACAGGGATAAGGGACGGGGAGCTGTTTTTT
CASSPYHPTGIRDGELFF
>TRBD1|NA|TRBJ1-1|TRBV5-1
TGCGCCAGCAGCTTGGTGGGACAGGGATCCACTGAAGCTTTCTTT
CASSLVGQGSTEAFF
>NA|NA|TRBJ2-1|TRBV27
TGTGCCAGCGGGACCCAATGGGCAAATGAGCAGTTCTTC
CASGTQWANEQFF
>NA|NA|TRBJ2-7|TRBV30
TGTGCCTGGAGTATTGTCCCCTACGAGCAGTACTTC
CAWSIVPYEQYF
>TRBD1|NA|TRBJ2-7|TRBV27
TGTGCCAGCAGTCCGGGACAGGGGTTTTATCGGCAGTACTTC
CASSPGQGFYRQYF
>TRBD2|NA|TRBJ2-7|TRBV18
TGTGCCAGCTCAATTACCGGGTTACCTAGCGGGAGTTACGAGCAGTACTTC
CASSITGLPSGSYEQYF
>TRBD2|NA|TRBJ2-1|TRBV7-3
TGTGCCAGCAGCTTATCGGGGGGCTCCTACAATGAGCAGTTCTTC
CASSLSGGSYNEQFF
>NA|NA|TRBJ2-2|TRBV11-3
TGTGCCAGCAGCTTAAGCGGGTCGGGCACCGGGGAGCTGTTTTTT
CASSLSGSGTGELFF
>NA|NA|TRBJ2-3|TRBV19
TGTGCCAGTAGTTCTCGCGGCGGCGGCACAGATACGCAGTATTTT
CASSSRGGGTDTQYF
>TRBD1|NA|TRBJ1-5|TRBV24-1
TGTGCCACCAGTGACTGGGGACAGTTCGGGCCTCGGCCCCAGCATTTT
CATSDWGQFGPRPQHF
>TRBD2|NA|TRBJ2-1|TRBV6-7
TGTGCCAGCTCGAACCCGGGACTAGCGGGAGGTCCCTCCTACAATGAGCAGTTCTTC
CASSNPGLAGGPSYNEQFF
>NA|NA|TRBJ1-3|TRBV7-8
TGTGCCAGCAGCCCCGTAGACAGTGGAAACACCATATATTTT
CASSPVDSGNTIYF
>NA|once|TRBJ2-1|TRBV15
TGTGCCACCAGCAGAGATAGGTCACGGAGCGGCTCCTACAATGAGCAGTTCTTC
CATSRDRSRSGSYNEQFF
>NA|NA|TRBJ2-2|TRBV30
TGTGCCTGGAGTGTACTAACCGGGGAGCTGTTTTTT
CAWSVLTGELFF
>NA|NA|TRBJ2-1|TRBV7-2
TGTGCCAGCAGCTTAGTTCTTTTCTCCTACAATGAGCAGTTCTTC
CASSLVLFSYNEQFF
>NA|NA|TRBJ2-7|TRBV7-9
TGTGCCAGCAGCTTTAACCGGGACGGTTACGAGCAGTACTTC
CASSFNRDGYEQYF
>NA|NA|TRBJ2-5|TRBV5-5
TGTGCCAGCAGCTTCTGGGGGGCTGAAGAGACCCAGTACTTC
CASSFWGAEETQYF
>NA|NA|TRBJ1-4|TRBV7-6
TGTGCCAGCAGCTTAAGCCCCGGGAATGAAAAACTGTTTTTT
CASSLSPGNEKLFF
>NA|NA|TRBJ1-4|TRBV29-1
TGCAGCGTTGCTGGGGGGGATAATGAAAAACTGTTTTTT
CSVAGGDNEKLFF
>NA|NA|TRBJ1-1|TRBV5-1
TGCGCCAGCAGCTTGGCGGGAATGAACACTGAAGCTTTCTTT
CASSLAGMNTEAFF
>TRBD2|NA|TRBJ2-7|TRBV19
TGTGCCAGTAGTATAAGGCCTAGCGGGACGCCTAACGAGCAGTACTTC
CASSIRPSGTPNEQYF
>NA|NA|TRBJ2-6|TRBV7-3
TGTGCCAGCAGCCTCACCGGCTCTGGGGCCAACGTCCTGACTTTC
CASSLTGSGANVLTF
>NA|once|TRBJ2-1|TRBV5-4
TGTGCCAGCAGCTTGGACTTAGGCTCCTACAATGAGCAGTTCTTC
CASSLDLGSYNEQFF
>NA|NA|TRBJ1-2|TRBV30
TGTGCCTGGAGTGGTACCAGGGTACATGGTGGCTACACCTTC
CAWSGTRVHGGYTF